These T cell receptor beta chains were read from a single sample in a study of T cells in narcolepsy. Assay: immunoSEQ multiplex PCR; the TCRdb copy retains only in-frame clones and omits some. The profile shows approximately 35,000 clones, 65% to 85% of them singletons. Specimen: memory (CD45RA-) CD4+ T cells from blood. All receptors derive from a human donor in good health. Each CDR3 is given with its conserved first and last residue. D genes are given only for firm matches. The size of a clone is reported for some rows only, either as once, few or many, or as a class for expanded clones.

j_gene: TRBJ2-7
v_gene: TRBV2
d_gene: TRBD1
abundance: once
CDR3aa: CASSESGTGPYEQYF
CDR3nt: TGTGCCAGCAGTGAATCCGGGACAGGACCCTACGAGCAGTACTTC

j_gene: TRBJ2-1
v_gene: TRBV16
d_gene: NA
abundance: NA
CDR3aa: CASSQFRGDYNEQFF
CDR3nt: TGTGCCAGCAGCCAATTCCGCGGGGACTACAATGAGCAGTTCTTC

j_gene: TRBJ2-3
v_gene: TRBV4-3
d_gene: NA
abundance: NA
CDR3aa: CASSHEAGPVGDTQYF
CDR3nt: TGCGCCAGCAGCCATGAGGCGGGACCAGTGGGAGATACGCAGTATTTT

j_gene: TRBJ1-2
v_gene: TRBV5-6
d_gene: NA
abundance: NA
CDR3aa: CASSLTENYGYTF
CDR3nt: TGTGCCAGCAGCCTTACAGAGAACTATGGCTACACCTTC

j_gene: TRBJ2-5
v_gene: TRBV6-1
d_gene: NA
abundance: NA
CDR3aa: CASRRQPQQETQYF
CDR3nt: TGTGCCAGCAGGCGACAGCCTCAACAAGAGACCCAGTACTTC

j_gene: TRBJ2-2
v_gene: TRBV5-6
d_gene: NA
abundance: NA
CDR3aa: CASSLVGQWHGELFF
CDR3nt: TGTGCCAGCAGCCTGGTGGGCCAATGGCACGGGGAGCTGTTTTTT

j_gene: TRBJ2-5
v_gene: TRBV30
d_gene: TRBD1
abundance: NA
CDR3aa: CAWAPSGTGKPQYF
CDR3nt: TGTGCCTGGGCCCCCTCCGGGACAGGAAAACCGCAGTACTTC

j_gene: TRBJ2-3
v_gene: TRBV30
d_gene: NA
abundance: NA
CDR3aa: CAWSVSTDTQYF
CDR3nt: TGTGCCTGGAGTGTTAGCACAGATACGCAGTATTTT

j_gene: TRBJ1-2
v_gene: TRBV7-8
d_gene: NA
abundance: NA
CDR3aa: CASTFATGNYGYTF
CDR3nt: TGTGCCAGCACCTTCGCGACGGGTAACTATGGCTACACCTTC

j_gene: TRBJ2-1
v_gene: TRBV18
d_gene: TRBD2
abundance: NA
CDR3aa: CASSGTIAGDNEQFF
CDR3nt: TGTGCCAGCTCAGGGACGATAGCGGGGGACAATGAGCAGTTCTTC